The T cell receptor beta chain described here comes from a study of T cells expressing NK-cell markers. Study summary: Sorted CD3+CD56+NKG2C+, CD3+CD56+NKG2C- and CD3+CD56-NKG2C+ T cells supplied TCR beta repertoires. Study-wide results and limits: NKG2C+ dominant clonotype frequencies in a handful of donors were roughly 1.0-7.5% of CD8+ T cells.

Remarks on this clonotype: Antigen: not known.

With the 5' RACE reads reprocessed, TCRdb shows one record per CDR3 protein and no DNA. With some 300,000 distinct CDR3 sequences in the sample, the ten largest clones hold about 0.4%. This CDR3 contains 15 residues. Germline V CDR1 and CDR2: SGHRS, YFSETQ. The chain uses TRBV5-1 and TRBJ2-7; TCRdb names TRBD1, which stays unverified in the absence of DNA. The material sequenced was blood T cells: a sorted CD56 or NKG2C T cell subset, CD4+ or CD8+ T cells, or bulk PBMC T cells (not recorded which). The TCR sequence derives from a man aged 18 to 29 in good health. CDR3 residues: CASSPLTGFPYEQYF.